These 27 T cell receptor beta chains came from one sample sequenced in a study of human T cells and chemical hapten exposure (dated by TCRdb to about 2021). The library came from RACE. Sequencing instrument: NextSeq 500. TCRdb reprocessing: public reads trimmed at Q25 with fastp, clones called with MiXCR, in-frame beta chains kept. Every CDR3 protein is listed once, alongside the most common genes and DNA of its rows. This sample comprises roughly 34,000 distinct CDR3 sequences, about a tenth of them detected only once. Roughly a quarter of the sample is held by the ten biggest clonotypes. This sample's time point label indicates: pre-sensitization, week 0. The treatment or condition label here, explained by the study, means: therapeutic diphenylcyclopropenone sensitization with weekly scalp DPC. Total RNA was extracted from unfractionated whole blood collected in Tempus Blood RNA tubes. The sample was whole blood, taken in connection with sensitization to the hapten diphenylcyclopropenone (DPC). All receptors derive from a man aged 45-60 years with alopecia areata. Some clones in this sample may be carry-over from other donors' samples.

This clonotype was seen more than once but under ten times. This chain uses TRBV5-1 with TRBJ1-4, with D possibly being TRBD1 (5 bases). The germline CDR1 and CDR2 sequences are SGHRS and YFSETQ. The V and J ends lost 2 bases and 4 bases respectively, with 18 bases between them. The CDR3 runs to 17 residues. The CDR3 is CASSLQPPGTINEKLFF. The CDR3 bases are TGCGCCAGCAGCTTACAACCTCCGGGGACTATTAATGAAAAACTGTTTTTT.

Many counts were recorded for this clonotype. The gene calls are TRBV6-6 and TRBJ1-1; the D is unclear. Per germline, CDR1 MNHNY and CDR2 SVGAGI (reference sequence). The V end was cut by 10 bases, the J end by 3 bases, with 12 bases between. CDR3 length: 12 residues. CDR3 in amino acids: CATSGHYTEAFF. CDR3 nucleotide sequence: TGTGCCACCTCCGGCCACTACACTGAAGCTTTCTTT.

The table lists this clonotype with a count of one. This chain connects TRBV29-1 to TRBJ1-5; D is undetermined. This CDR3 spans 13 amino acids. Between the trimmed V and J ends, which lost 2 bases and 0 bases, there was a span of 5 bases. Germline CDR1 reads SQVTM; CDR2 reads ANQGSEA. The CDR3 here is CSVEISSNQPQHF. CDR3 coding DNA: TGCAGCGTTGAAATCAGTAGCAATCAGCCCCAGCATTTT.

This sequence joins TRBV9 and TRBJ2-5, with D maybe TRBD2 (5 bases). This CDR3 spans 14 amino acids. The germline V gene encodes CDR1 SGDLS and CDR2 YYNGEE. V was cut by 2 bases and J by 4 bases, with 12 bases left in between. CDR3 region: CASSVDSHGETQYF. CDR3 bases: TGTGCCAGCAGCGTGGACTCCCACGGAGAGACCCAGTACTTC.

Points on this clonotype: Possible read error: a much larger clone is one base away. This sequence joins TRBV6-2 or TRBV6-3 and TRBJ2-1, with a tentative D call TRBD2 (5 bases). The CDR3 contains 15 residues. Germline assignment: CDR1 MNHEY and CDR2 SVGEGT. CDR3 sequence (DNA): TGTGTCAGCAGTTATCTCCGGGGTCGGGTCAATGAGCAGTTCTTC. The encoded protein is CVSSYLRGRVNEQFF.

Ten or more counts support this clonotype. This chain uses TRBV5-1 with TRBJ2-7; 9 bases map to TRBD1. The V gene end was trimmed by 5 bases and the J gene end by 6 bases; junction bases not matched to a gene: 12. CDR3 length: 15 residues. CDR1 SGHRS and CDR2 YFSETQ come from the germline V gene. CDR3 region: CASRGSGTGNREQYF. CDR3 in DNA: TGCGCCAGCAGGGGATCCGGGACAGGGAACCGCGAGCAGTACTTC.

This clonotype has more than one count but fewer than ten. J is TRBJ2-3 and V is TRBV7-8, with 10 bases matching TRBD2. CDR1 is SGHVS and CDR2 is FQNEAQ in the germline V gene. The CDR3 totals 16 residues. Trimming removed 4 bases from V and 0 bases from J; junction bases left unmatched: 4. CDR3 bases: TGTGCCAGCAGCTCCGTGACTAGCGGGAGCACAGATACGCAGTATTTT. Translating gives CASSSVTSGSTDTQYF.

The table lists this clonotype with many counts. The J gene is TRBJ1-5, the V gene TRBV6-1; D is perhaps TRBD1 (5 bases). CDR3 length: 13 amino acids. Germline CDR1 and CDR2: MNHNS and SASEGT. Trimming removed 6 bases at V and 5 bases at J, with 11 bases between. In DNA, the CDR3 is TGTGCCAGCAGGTCGGGGACGCATCAGCCCCAGCATTTT. Protein sequence: CASRSGTHQPQHF.

This clonotype was picked up many times. This chain connects TRBV7-9 to TRBJ2-3; D is unclear. Germline lookup yields CDR1 SEHNR and CDR2 FQNEAQ (reference sequence). Trimming took 1 base from V and 8 from J, leaving 1 base between them. The CDR3 is made up of 10 amino acids. The CDR3 DNA follows: TGTGCCAGCAGCTTAGGTACGCAGTATTTT. The encoded protein is CASSLGTQYF.

The V gene is TRBV19, the J gene TRBJ1-5; weak D call: TRBD1 (6 bases). The germline CDR1 and CDR2 sequences are LNHDA and SQIVND (reference sequence). Trimming left V 6 bases short and J 4 bases short, with 13 bases between. This CDR3 spans 14 amino acids. Written as DNA, the CDR3 is TGTGCCAGTAGACCGTGGGGGCCTAATCAGCCCCAGCATTTT. It codes for CASRPWGPNQPQHF.

The chain employs TRBV2 and TRBJ1-1; D remains ambiguous. The V gene's germline CDR1 is SNHLY and CDR2 FYNNEI. V lost 2 bases and J lost 1, with 5 bases in between. The CDR3 is 13 residues long. CDR3 coding DNA: TGTGCCAGCAGTGAAACTGGGAACACTGAAGCTTTCTTT. It specifies CASSETGNTEAFF.

This clonotype showed up just a few times. The rearrangement uses TRBV6-2 or TRBV6-3 and TRBJ1-5; D unclear. Between the trimmed V and J ends, which lost 8 bases and 5 bases, there was a span of 10 bases. The CDR3 is 12 amino acids. In germline, CDR1 is MNHEY, CDR2 SVGEGT. The CDR3 DNA follows: TGTGCCAGCGGGGAGCCCGATCAGCCCCAGCATTTT. Translating gives CASGEPDQPQHF.

This clonotype appeared many times. V gene TRBV29-1 combines with J gene TRBJ1-2; D may be TRBD1 (6 bases). CDR1 is SQVTM, CDR2 ANQGSEA, per germline. The CDR3 spans 13 residues. Trimming took 3 bases from V and 4 from J, leaving 12 bases between them. CDR3 DNA sequence: TGCAGCGTTGACAGGGGTCGCCCCTATGGCTACACCTTC. This gives the protein CSVDRGRPYGYTF.

This clonotype has a count of ten or more. The chain uses TRBV11-3 and TRBJ2-1; 7 positions agree with TRBD2. The junction had 5 bases not matched to a gene; V was cut back by 5 bases and J by 1 base. The CDR3 runs to 15 residues. Germline V CDR1 and CDR2: SGHNT, YENEEA. In DNA form, the CDR3 reads TGTGCCAGCAGCCTTCTAGCGGAATCCTACAATGAGCAGTTCTTC. Protein sequence: CASSLLAESYNEQFF. The full variable domain, its missing parts supplied by reference TRBV11-3 and TRBJ2-1, is EAGVVQSPRYKIIEKKQPVAFWCNPISGHNTLYWYLQNLGQGPELLIRYENEEAVDDSQLPKDRFSAERLKGVDSTLKIQPAELGDSAVYLCASSLLAESYNEQFFGPGTRLTVL.

This clonotype was counted ten times or more. The rearrangement links TRBV5-6 to TRBJ2-7; the match to TRBD2 covers 12 bases. V shed 1 base, J shed 1 base, and the junction held 6 bases outside the gene matches. Germline V gene data show CDR1 as SGHDT and CDR2 as YYEEEE. The CDR3 sequence is 17 residues long. CDR3 nucleotides: TGTGCCAGCAGCTTGATGGCTAGCGGGAGGGGGTCCTACGAGCAGTACTTC. Amino acid sequence: CASSLMASGRGSYEQYF.

There are a few counts of this clonotype. The chain uses TRBV29-1 and TRBJ2-4; maybe TRBD1 (5 bases). From germline, CDR1 is SQVTM and CDR2 ANQGSEA. This CDR3 region has 13 residues. V gave up 1 base and J gave up 4 bases, with 8 bases separating them. CDR3 coding DNA: TGCAGCGTTGAAGGGGGCGAGAAAAACATTCAGTACTTC. Translated: CSVEGGEKNIQYF.

The chain carries TRBV12-3 or TRBV12-4 and TRBJ2-3, with 12 bases aligning to TRBD2. The J segment lost 6 bases and the V segment lost 4 bases, leaving 8 bases of the junction unmatched. The length of the CDR3 is 16 residues. The DNA for the CDR3 is TGTGCCAGCAGTTCCGGACTAGCGGGAAGGGGGGATACGCAGTATTTT. This translates into CASSSGLAGRGDTQYF.

The table lists this clonotype with many counts. The V gene is TRBV29-1, the J gene TRBJ2-1; perhaps TRBD1 as D (5 bases). Germline values: CDR1 SQVTM, CDR2 ANQGSEA. The CDR3 runs 14 residues. The V and J ends lost 4 bases and 4 bases respectively, with 14 bases between them. CDR3 DNA: TGCAGCGTTGCAGCAGGGCGCGTTTACAATGAGCAGTTCTTC. Translation gives CSVAAGRVYNEQFF.

The chain combines TRBV5-8 with TRBJ2-3, with D possibly called TRBD1 or TRBD2 (6 bases each). The CDR3 length is 15 residues. Trimming cost V 4 bases and J 3 bases, with 15 bases left between them. The V gene's germline CDR1 is SGHTS and CDR2 YDEGEE. CDR3: CASSKTRGTTDTQYF. The CDR3, as DNA: TGTGCCAGCAGCAAGACTAGGGGGACGACAGATACGCAGTATTTT.

The chain joins TRBV30 to TRBJ2-3; D unclear. Trimming took 2 bases from V and 6 from J, leaving 12 bases between them. CDR1 GTSNPN and CDR2 SVGIG come from the germline V gene (reference sequence). CDR3 size: 13 residues. The CDR3 DNA reads as TGTGCCTGGAGTAAGCGAGGAGCTGATACGCAGTATTTT. Its protein product is CAWSKRGADTQYF. Filled out from reference TRBV30 and TRBJ2-3, the complete variable domain reads SQTIHQWPATLVQPVGSPLSLECTVEGTSNPNLYWYRQAAGRGLQLLFYSVGIGQISSEVPQNLSASRPQDRQFILSSKKLLLSDSGFYLCAWSKRGADTQYFGPGTRLTVL.

This clonotype appeared many times. The chain links TRBV20-1 to TRBJ2-7, with D perhaps matching TRBD2 (7 bases). CDR3 length: 14 residues. The germline V gene encodes CDR1 DFQATT and CDR2 SNEGSKA (reference sequence). V lost 1 base and J lost 7, with 17 bases in between. The CDR3 DNA reads as TGCAGTGCTAGAGCGCCGACAGCGGGACAAGAGCAGTACTTC. Its translation: CSARAPTAGQEQYF.

Judged by abundance, this clonotype is medium-sized. The chain couples TRBV6-6 to TRBJ1-5; no reliable D call. Germline CDR1 and CDR2: MNHNY and SVGAGI (reference sequence). V lost 4 bases and J lost 4, with 5 bases in between. The CDR3 is made up of 12 amino acids. CDR3 in DNA: TGTGCCAGCAGTTCCGAAAATCAGCCCCAGCATTTT. As protein: CASSSENQPQHF.

The chain has TRBV29-1 and TRBJ2-3, with D possibly TRBD1 on 6 matching bases. Germline lookup yields CDR1 SQVTM and CDR2 ANQGSEA. The CDR3 runs to 14 residues. Deletions cut 1 base from V and 2 bases from J, with 10 bases between. The CDR3 sequence is CSVEAGQHTDTQYF. In nucleotides, the CDR3 is TGCAGCGTTGAAGCTGGACAGCACACAGATACGCAGTATTTT.

On this clonotype: A read error may explain this, as a much larger clone is one base away. The CDR3 does not end in the conserved phenylalanine or tryptophan, so this is likely a read error. The rearrangement joins TRBV6-1 to TRBJ1-1; possible D gene TRBD1, 6 bases. The germline V gene encodes CDR1 MNHNS and CDR2 SASEGT. The V end lost 2 bases, the J end lost 4 bases, and 14 bases lay between the germline ends. The CDR3 is 15 residues long. CDR3 nucleotides: TGTGCCAGCAGTGAAAACTACAGGGTGGGCACTGAAGCTTTCCTT. Its translation: CASSENYRVGTEAFL.

This clonotype was recorded many times. The chain links TRBV7-9 to TRBJ2-3; a weak D match, TRBD2 (6 bases). V lost 1 base, J lost 2 bases, and 10 bases lay in between. The CDR3 loop spans 15 amino acids. Germline CDR1 SEHNR, CDR2 FQNEAQ (reference sequence). This CDR3 reads CASSLVAENTDTQYF. The CDR3 DNA reads TGTGCCAGCAGCTTAGTAGCGGAGAACACAGATACGCAGTATTTT.

This clonotype was found a few times. The V call is TRBV28, the J call TRBJ1-1; maybe TRBD1 (5 bases). The length of the CDR3 is 11 residues. Trimming left V 5 bases short and J 10 bases short, with 11 bases between. The germline CDR1 and CDR2 sequences are MDHEN and SYDVKM. The CDR3 spells CASSPREVAFF. In DNA form, the CDR3 reads TGTGCCAGCAGTCCCAGGGAGGTAGCTTTCTTT.

This clonotype was counted many times. The J gene is TRBJ2-7, the V gene TRBV29-1; D is tentatively TRBD1 or TRBD2 (6 bases each). The CDR3 spans 13 residues. Germline CDR1 and CDR2: SQVTM and ANQGSEA. V lost 3 bases and J lost 7, with 16 bases in between. CDR3 sequence (DNA): TGCAGCGTTGAGAGCCCGGGGGCGGGGGAGCAGTACTTC. This codes for CSVESPGAGEQYF.